This is a list of T cell receptor beta chains from one sample in a study of T-cell reconstitution after alpha-beta-depleted transplantation in children. Via MiXCR, TCRdb re-called the PCR reads, giving one row per CDR3 protein. Among hundreds of thousands of distinct CDR3 sequences, around 9.6% were seen once, and the ten largest hold around 6.2%. Source: PBMCs from the stem cell graft donor, taken from the stem cell graft. These receptors were collected from a human donor who donated a stem cell graft to a child with acute lymphoblastic leukemia. CDR3s include the opening cysteine and the closing phenylalanine or tryptophan. Not all rows give a size; the values are once, few, many and, for expanded clones, a class.

>many|TRBV20-1|TRBJ2-5
CSLVGSPLQETQYF
>NA|TRBV12-3/TRBV12-4|TRBJ2-4
CASSSGQGDKNIQYF
>many|TRBV13|TRBJ2-1
CASSHRYEQFF
>many|TRBV20-1|TRBJ1-1
CSAVQPTEAFF
>NA|TRBV2|TRBJ2-5
CASSGRDCYF
>many|TRBV6-2/TRBV6-3|TRBJ1-1
CASSLLQEGTEAFF
>few|TRBV4-2|TRBJ2-1
CASSQTGEEQFF
>NA|TRBV3-1|TRBJ2-5
CASSPGQGGSEETQYF
>many|TRBV27|TRBJ2-7
CASSLPGQGKREQYF
>once|TRBV3-1|TRBJ2-6
CASSPQQGPGANVLTF
>few|TRBV6-5|TRBJ1-1
CASSYSYRGVRVYTEAFF
>NA|TRBV10-2|TRBJ2-7
CASSEIEEGWGEQYF
>NA|TRBV3-1|TRBJ1-2
CASSHSGQGSGYTF
>few|TRBV12-5|TRBJ1-1
CASGPDVATEAFF
>few|TRBV18|TRBJ1-2
CASSPTEGNGYTF
>many|TRBV5-1|TRBJ2-7
CASSLDLAYSYEQYF
>few|TRBV6-1|TRBJ1-1
CASSLRQVWATEAFF
>many|TRBV4-2|TRBJ2-5
CASSQYGRMEETQYF
>many|TRBV5-6|TRBJ1-5
CASSPWGQPQHF
>many|TRBV24-1|TRBJ1-1
CATSDPDRRTAFF
>many|TRBV5-4|TRBJ1-6
CASSKSRSYNSPLHF
>NA|TRBV9|TRBJ2-3
CASSVGSISTDTQYF
>NA|TRBV20-1|TRBJ1-5
CSASDRGPNQPQHF
>many|TRBV20-1|TRBJ2-7
CSAREGSSYEQYF
>many|TRBV5-1|TRBJ2-1
CASRVTSGGLYNEQFF
>many|TRBV20-1|TRBJ2-2
CSARDLETGASGELFF
>few|TRBV5-5|TRBJ1-2
CASSTIMTGGHYGYTF
>many|TRBV27|TRBJ2-7
CASGGQGNSSYEQYF
>many|TRBV5-1|TRBJ2-7
CASSSEGDEQYF
>many|TRBV5-1|TRBJ1-1
CASSSRTGGTEAFF
>many|TRBV15|TRBJ2-5
CATSRSGLAGGQETQYF
>many|TRBV5-6|TRBJ2-7
CASSGRQGRDEQYF
>NA|TRBV7-2|TRBJ2-3
CASSLVGGGGSTDTQYF
>few|TRBV6-1|TRBJ2-6
CASSEGQPLSGANVLTF
>many|TRBV20-1|TRBJ1-1
CSSPLGGTTEAFF
>NA|TRBV5-1|TRBJ2-2
CASSHGQGETGELFF
>many|TRBV3-1|TRBJ1-2
CASSQSQGEYGYTF
>NA|TRBV6-2/TRBV6-3|TRBJ2-7
CASWGLTGTYEQYF
>few|TRBV29-1|TRBJ1-2
CSVGEQVPGYTF
>many|TRBV30|TRBJ1-2
CAWSVEWVPGYTF
>once|TRBV3-1|TRBJ2-7
CASSRPGQGSYEQYF
>many|TRBV5-1|TRBJ1-1
CASSLGSDNTEAFF
>few|TRBV3-1|TRBJ1-5
CASSQGLRQGARQPQHF
>few|TRBV7-8|TRBJ2-7
CASSGGTSGFYEQYF
>many|TRBV27|TRBJ1-6
CASRGTRSSYNSPLHF
>NA|TRBV5-8|TRBJ2-5
CASSPGRDGGQETQYF
>few|TRBV5-1|TRBJ2-5
CASSFSKTQYF